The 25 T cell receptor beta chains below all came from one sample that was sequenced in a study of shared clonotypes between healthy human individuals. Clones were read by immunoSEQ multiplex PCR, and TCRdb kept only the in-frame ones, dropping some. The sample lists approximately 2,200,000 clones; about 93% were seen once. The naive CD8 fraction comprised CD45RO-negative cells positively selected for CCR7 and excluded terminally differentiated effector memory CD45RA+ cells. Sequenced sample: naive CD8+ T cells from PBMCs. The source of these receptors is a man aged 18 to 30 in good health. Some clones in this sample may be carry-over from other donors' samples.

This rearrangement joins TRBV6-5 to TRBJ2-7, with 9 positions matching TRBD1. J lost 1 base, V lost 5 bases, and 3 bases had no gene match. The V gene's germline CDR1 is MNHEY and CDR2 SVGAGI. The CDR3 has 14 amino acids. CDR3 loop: CASSTGTGSYEQYF. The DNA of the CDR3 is TGTGCCAGCAGTACCGGGACAGGGTCCTACGAGCAGTACTTC.

CDR3 sequence: CASTMTSSYEQYF. The CDR3 nucleotides are TGTGCCAGCACCATGACAAGCTCCTACGAGCAGTACTTC. The rearrangement joins TRBV2 to TRBJ2-7; D is undetermined. The ends were cut back, 7 bases at V and 0 bases at J, with 10 bases in the middle. This CDR3 is 13 amino acids long. Germline V gene data show CDR1 as SNHLY and CDR2 as FYNNEI. Complete variable domain (other parts from reference TRBV2 and TRBJ2-7): EPEVTQTPSHQVTQMGQEVILRCVPISNHLYFYWYRQILGQKVEFLVSFYNNEISEKSEIFDDQFSVERPDGSNFTLKIRSTKLEDSAMYFCASTMTSSYEQYFGPGTRLTVT.

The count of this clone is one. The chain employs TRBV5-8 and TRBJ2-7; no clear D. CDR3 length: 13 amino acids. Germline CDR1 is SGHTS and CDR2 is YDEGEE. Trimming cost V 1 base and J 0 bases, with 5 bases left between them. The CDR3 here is CASSLLPSYEQYF. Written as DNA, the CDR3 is TGTGCCAGCAGCTTGCTGCCCTCCTACGAGCAGTACTTC.

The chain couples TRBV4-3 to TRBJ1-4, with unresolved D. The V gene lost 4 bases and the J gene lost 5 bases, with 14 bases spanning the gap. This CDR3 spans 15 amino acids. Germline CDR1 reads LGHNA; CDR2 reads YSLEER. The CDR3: CASSRIFAGNEKLFF. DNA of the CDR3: TGCGCCAGCAGCCGGATTTTCGCCGGGAATGAAAAACTGTTTTTT.

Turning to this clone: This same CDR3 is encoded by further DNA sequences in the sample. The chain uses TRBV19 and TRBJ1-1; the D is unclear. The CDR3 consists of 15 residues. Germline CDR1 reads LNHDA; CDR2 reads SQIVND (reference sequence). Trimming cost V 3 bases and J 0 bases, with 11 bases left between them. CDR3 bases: TGTGCCAGTAGTATCTCTGGCTTAATGAACACTGAAGCTTTCTTT. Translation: CASSISGLMNTEAFF. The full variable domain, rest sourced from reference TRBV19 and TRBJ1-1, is DGGITQSPKYLFRKEGQNVTLSCEQNLNHDAMYWYRQDPGQGLRLIYYSQIVNDFQKGDIAEGYSVSREKKESFPLTVTSAQKNPTAFYLCASSISGLMNTEAFFGQGTRLTVV.

The CDR3 spells CASSSGLAGGDTQYF. DNA for the CDR3: TGTGCCAGCAGCTCTGGACTAGCGGGGGGGGATACGCAGTATTTT. This chain joins TRBV5-4 and TRBJ2-3, with TRBD2 matching over 15 bases. V was clipped by 3 bases and J by 6 bases; unmatched bases: 2. The CDR3 is 15 amino acids. Germline CDR1 is SGHNT and CDR2 is YYREEE (reference sequence).

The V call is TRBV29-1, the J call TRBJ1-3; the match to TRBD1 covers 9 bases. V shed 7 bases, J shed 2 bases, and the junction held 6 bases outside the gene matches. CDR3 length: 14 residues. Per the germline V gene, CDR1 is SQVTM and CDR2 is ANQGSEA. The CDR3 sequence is CSAQTGGPGNTIYF. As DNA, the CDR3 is TGCAGCGCTCAAACAGGGGGCCCTGGAAACACCATATATTTT.

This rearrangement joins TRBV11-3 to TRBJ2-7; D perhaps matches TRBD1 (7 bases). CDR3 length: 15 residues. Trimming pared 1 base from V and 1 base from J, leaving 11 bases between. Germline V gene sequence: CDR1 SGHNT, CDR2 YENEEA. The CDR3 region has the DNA TGTGCCAGCAGCTTAGGGGCAGGGGGGTCCTACGAGCAGTACTTC. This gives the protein CASSLGAGGSYEQYF.

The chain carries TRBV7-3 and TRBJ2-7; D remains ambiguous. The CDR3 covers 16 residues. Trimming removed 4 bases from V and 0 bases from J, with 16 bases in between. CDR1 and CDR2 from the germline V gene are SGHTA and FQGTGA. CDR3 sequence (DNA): TGTGCCAGCAGCTCCGGTTATGAGCTTTCCTCCTACGAGCAGTACTTC. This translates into CASSSGYELSSYEQYF.

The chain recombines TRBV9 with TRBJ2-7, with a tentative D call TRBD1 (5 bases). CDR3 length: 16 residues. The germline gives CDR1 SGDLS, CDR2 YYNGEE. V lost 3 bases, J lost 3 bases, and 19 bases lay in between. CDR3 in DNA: TGTGCCAGCAGCGCGGGTTCGCAGGGTGACTTCTACGAGCAGTACTTC. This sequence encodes CASSAGSQGDFYEQYF. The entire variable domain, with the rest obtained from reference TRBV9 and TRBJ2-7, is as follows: DSGVTQTPKHLITATGQRVTLRCSPRSGDLSVYWYQQSLDQGLQFLIQYYNGEERAKGNILERFSAQQFPDLHSELNLSSLELGDSALYFCASSAGSQGDFYEQYFGPGTRLTVT.

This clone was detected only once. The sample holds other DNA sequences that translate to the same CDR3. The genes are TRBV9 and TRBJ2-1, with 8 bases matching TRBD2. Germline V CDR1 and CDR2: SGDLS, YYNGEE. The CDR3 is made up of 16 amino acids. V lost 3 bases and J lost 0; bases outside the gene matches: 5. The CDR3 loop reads CASSARAGGSYNEQFF. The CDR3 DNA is TGTGCCAGCAGCGCAAGGGCGGGGGGCTCCTACAATGAGCAGTTCTTC.

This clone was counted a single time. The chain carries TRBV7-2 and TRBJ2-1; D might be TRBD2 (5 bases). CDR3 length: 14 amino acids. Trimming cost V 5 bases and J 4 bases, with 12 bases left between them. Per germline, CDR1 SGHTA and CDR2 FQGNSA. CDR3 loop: CASSETGFYNEQFF. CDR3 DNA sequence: TGTGCCAGCAGCGAAACGGGGTTTTACAATGAGCAGTTCTTC.

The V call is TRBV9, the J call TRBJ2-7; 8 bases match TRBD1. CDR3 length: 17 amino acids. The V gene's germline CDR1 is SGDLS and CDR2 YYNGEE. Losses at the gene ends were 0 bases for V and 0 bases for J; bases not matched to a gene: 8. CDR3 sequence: CASSVGFDRGLSYEQYF. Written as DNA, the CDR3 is TGTGCCAGCAGCGTAGGTTTCGACAGGGGCCTCTCCTACGAGCAGTACTTC.

This chain's CDR3 is CASSVVERAPTGELFF. The CDR3 bases are TGTGCCAGCAGCGTAGTGGAACGGGCTCCCACCGGGGAGCTGTTTTTT. The genes are TRBV9 and TRBJ2-2, with D unclear. The CDR3 is 16 amino acids. CDR1 and CDR2 from the germline V gene are SGDLS and YYNGEE. V lost 0 bases and J 4 bases, leaving 13 bases between the germline ends.

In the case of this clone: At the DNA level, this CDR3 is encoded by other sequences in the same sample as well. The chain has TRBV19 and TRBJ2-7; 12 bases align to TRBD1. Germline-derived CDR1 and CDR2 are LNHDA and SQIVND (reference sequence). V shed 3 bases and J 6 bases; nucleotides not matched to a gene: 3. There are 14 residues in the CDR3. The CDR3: CASSIGTGGSEQYF. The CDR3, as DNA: TGTGCCAGTAGTATTGGGACAGGGGGCTCCGAGCAGTACTTC. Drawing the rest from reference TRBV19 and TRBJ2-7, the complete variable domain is DGGITQSPKYLFRKEGQNVTLSCEQNLNHDAMYWYRQDPGQGLRLIYYSQIVNDFQKGDIAEGYSVSREKKESFPLTVTSAQKNPTAFYLCASSIGTGGSEQYFGPGTRLTVT.

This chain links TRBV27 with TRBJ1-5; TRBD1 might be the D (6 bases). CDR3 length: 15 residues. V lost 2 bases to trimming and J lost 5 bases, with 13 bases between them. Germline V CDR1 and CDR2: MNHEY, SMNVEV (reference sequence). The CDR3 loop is CASSLLGTRDQPQHF. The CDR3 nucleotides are TGTGCCAGCAGTTTACTAGGGACAAGGGATCAGCCCCAGCATTTT.

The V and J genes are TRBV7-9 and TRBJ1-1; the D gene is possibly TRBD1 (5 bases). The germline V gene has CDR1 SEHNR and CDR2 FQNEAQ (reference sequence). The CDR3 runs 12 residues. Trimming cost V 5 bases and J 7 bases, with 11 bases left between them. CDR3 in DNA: TGTGCCAGCAGCCTGACAGACGGTGAAGCTTTCTTT. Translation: CASSLTDGEAFF.

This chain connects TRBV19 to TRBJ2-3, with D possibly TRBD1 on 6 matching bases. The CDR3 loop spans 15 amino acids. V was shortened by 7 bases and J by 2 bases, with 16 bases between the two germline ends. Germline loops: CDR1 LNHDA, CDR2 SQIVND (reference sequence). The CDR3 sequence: CASNKGDPITDTQYF. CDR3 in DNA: TGTGCCAGTAATAAGGGGGACCCCATCACAGATACGCAGTATTTT. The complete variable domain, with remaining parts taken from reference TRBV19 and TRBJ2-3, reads DGGITQSPKYLFRKEGQNVTLSCEQNLNHDAMYWYRQDPGQGLRLIYYSQIVNDFQKGDIAEGYSVSREKKESFPLTVTSAQKNPTAFYLCASNKGDPITDTQYFGPGTRLTVL.

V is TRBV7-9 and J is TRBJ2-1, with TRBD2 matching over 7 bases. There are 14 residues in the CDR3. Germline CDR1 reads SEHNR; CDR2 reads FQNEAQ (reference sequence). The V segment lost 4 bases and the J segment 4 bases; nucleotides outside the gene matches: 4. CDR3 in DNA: TGTGCCAGCAGCTCTGGACTAGTTTACAATGAGCAGTTCTTC. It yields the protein CASSSGLVYNEQFF.

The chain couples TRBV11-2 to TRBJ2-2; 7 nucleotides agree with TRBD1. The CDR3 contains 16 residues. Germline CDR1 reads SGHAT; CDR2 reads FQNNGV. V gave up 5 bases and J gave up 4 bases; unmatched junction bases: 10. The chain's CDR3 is CASSPRTGRATGELFF. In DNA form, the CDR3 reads TGTGCCAGCAGCCCCCGGACAGGCCGTGCCACCGGGGAGCTGTTTTTT.

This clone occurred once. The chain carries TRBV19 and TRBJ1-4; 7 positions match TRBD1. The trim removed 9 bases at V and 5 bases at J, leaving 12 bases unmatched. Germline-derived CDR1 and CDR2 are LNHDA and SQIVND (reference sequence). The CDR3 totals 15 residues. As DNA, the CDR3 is TGTGCCAGCATGGACAGAGGGGGCAAAAATGAAAAACTGTTTTTT. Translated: CASMDRGGKNEKLFF. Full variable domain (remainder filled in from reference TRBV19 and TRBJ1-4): DGGITQSPKYLFRKEGQNVTLSCEQNLNHDAMYWYRQDPGQGLRLIYYSQIVNDFQKGDIAEGYSVSREKKESFPLTVTSAQKNPTAFYLCASMDRGGKNEKLFFGSGTQLSVL.

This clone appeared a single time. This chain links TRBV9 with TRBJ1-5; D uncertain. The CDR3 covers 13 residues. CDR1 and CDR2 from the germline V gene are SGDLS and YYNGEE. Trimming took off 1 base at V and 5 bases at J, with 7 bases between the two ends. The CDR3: CASSVSPHQPQHF. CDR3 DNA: TGTGCCAGCAGCGTAAGCCCCCATCAGCCCCAGCATTTT.

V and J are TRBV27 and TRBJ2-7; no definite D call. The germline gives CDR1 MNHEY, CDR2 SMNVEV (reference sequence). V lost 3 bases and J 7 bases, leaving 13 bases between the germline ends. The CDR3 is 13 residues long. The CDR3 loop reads CASSLWPSSEQYF. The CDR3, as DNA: TGTGCCAGCAGTTTGTGGCCTTCCAGTGAGCAGTACTTC.

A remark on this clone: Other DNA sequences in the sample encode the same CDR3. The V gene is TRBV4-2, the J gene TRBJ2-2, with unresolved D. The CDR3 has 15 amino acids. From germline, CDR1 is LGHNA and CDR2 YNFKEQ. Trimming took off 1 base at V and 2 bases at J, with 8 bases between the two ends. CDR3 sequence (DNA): TGTGCCAGCAGCCAAGGCCTACCTAACACCGGGGAGCTGTTTTTT. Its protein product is CASSQGLPNTGELFF.

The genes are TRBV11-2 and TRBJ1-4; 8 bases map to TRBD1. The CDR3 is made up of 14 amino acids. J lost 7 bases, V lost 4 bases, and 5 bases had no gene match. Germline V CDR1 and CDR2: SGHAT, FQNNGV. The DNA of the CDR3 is TGTGCCAGCAGCTATGGACAGGGCGGTGAAAAACTGTTTTTT. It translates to CASSYGQGGEKLFF.